The source of this TCR beta chain is a study of type 1 regulatory T cells (dated by TCRdb to the early 2020s). Regarding the study in general: An in vitro protocol by which a Tr1-enriched, alloantigen-specific CD4 T cell product named T-allo10 was generated was characterized in the study. T-allo10 was being evaluated clinically in patients with hematological malignancies who were receiving allogeneic hematopoietic stem cell transplantation.

According to the description, T-allo10 cells that came from the donor were anergic, were specific for host alloantigens, and could carry out alloantigen-specific suppression. The data were produced on an Illumina MiSeq. TCRdb applied fastp at Q25 and MiXCR to the public reads, then kept only in-frame beta chains. Each CDR3 protein appears once, grouped with its most common genes and DNA. Within this sample are a few thousand distinct CDR3 sequences, with around a quarter of them counted one time only. The top ten constitute roughly 7.7% of the sample. By how much of the sample it makes up, this clonotype is medium-sized (0.01 to 0.1%). Its binding antigen is unknown. No base quality information exists; no much larger clone differs at one position. Source material: cultured T cells, either the whole culture or a sorted T cell fraction (not recorded which). In the paper's terms, the cell subset or site label means: Tr1-enriched cell product generated in vitro against host alloantigens. This receptor was obtained from a human donor in good health.

At the DNA level, the sequence is TGTGCCAGCAGTCAAGAGGGCGAAAAACTGTTTTTT. This translates into CASSQEGEKLFF. The chain employs TRBV7-9 and TRBJ1-4, with no D gene named confidently. Based on the germline V gene (reference sequence), the CDR1 and CDR2 sequences are SEHNR and FQNEAQ. V loses 6 bases of germline sequence and J loses 8 bases, and the interval between the two ends is 10 bases. The CDR3 starts with the cysteine, ends with the phenylalanine, and has 12 residues. Only the CDR3 part of the read is kept: 36 bases, read in frame from the first base.